This TCR beta chain is drawn from a study of Ad26.COV2.S vaccination and SARS-CoV-2 variants (dated by TCRdb to about 2021). About the study as a whole: Vaccine-arm donors came from COV1001, a multicentre, randomized, double-blind, placebo-controlled phase I-IIa trial of Ad26.COV2.S in healthy adults. Investigators remained blinded to trial group allocation during experiments and outcome assessment. TCRbeta repertoire sequencing served as the tool for gauging how specific and how broad the SARS-CoV-2-reactive T cell receptors were following Ad26.COV2.S vaccination. Trial participants were randomized into five groups of five: low-dose or high-dose Ad26.COV2.S given once or twice, or placebo on both occasions. Ad26.COV2.S was administered intramuscularly at 5 x 10^10 or 1 x 10^11 viral particles, either as a single shot or as two shots given 56 days apart. The TCR-sequenced set comprised around 32 samples: around 20 Ad26.COV2.S vaccine recipients, 5 placebo recipients and 8 SARS-CoV-2 convalescent individuals.

The immunoSEQ Assay was used to sequence TCRbeta CDR3 regions. After extraction, genomic DNA underwent amplification by bias-controlled multiplex PCR, followed by high-throughput sequencing. Concerning the study's data processing: Collapsing and filtering of sequences were performed to quantify the absolute abundance of each unique TCRbeta CDR3 region. T cell fraction was estimated by normalizing TCRbeta template counts to usable DNA, with usable DNA measured through amplification of reference genes found in all nucleated cells. Repertoire TCRs were annotated as SARS-CoV-2-specific by exact matching of V gene, CDR3 amino acid sequence and J gene to a known reactive TCR set. The reference SARS-CoV-2 TCR set was obtained from MIRA and was filtered for enrichment in COVID-19-positive ImmuneCODE repertoires, whereby public or cross-reactive TCRs were removed. Based on the MIRA antigens, annotated TCRs were further analysed at the level of specific ORF or position within ORF. Depth was the summed frequency of annotated unique rearrangements, while breadth was defined as annotated unique rearrangements over total unique productive rearrangements. TCR breadth was compared between groups using two-sided Wilcoxon rank-sum tests. TCRdb obtained this table from immuneACCESS and retained in-frame rearrangements with V and J assigned. These tables miss some clones; where compared with another copy, unresolved V genes account for less than half of the shortfall, and the remainder is unexplained. D and trimming were read from the DNA, whereas the V and J calls and clone size are those reported in that table. This sample comprises about 350,000 clones, 85% of them detected only once. The ten largest make up 3.3% of the sample.

Study-wide findings and limitations: It was noted by the authors that total T cell responses may have been underestimated by the TCR breadth and depth analyses. Higher spike-specific TCR breadth was observed in Ad26.COV2.S recipients than in placebo recipients (P = 0.0014). Vaccine and placebo recipients had comparable non-spike TCR breadth, which fits with the vaccine containing only spike. After vaccination, spike-specific CD8+ and CD4+ T cell responses were reported to show substantial breadth. Comparing responses between vaccine doses or regimens was not something the study was powered to do.

The treatment or condition label for this specimen denotes: 15 to 20 received Ad26.COV2.S at low or high dose, single or two shots; roughly five received placebo; per-sample allocation not given. For vaccine and placebo recipients, repertoires were sequenced using samples collected on day 63 after the first injection. Cohort 1b enrolled 25 adults aged 18-55 years at a single site in Boston, USA, between 29 July and 7 August 2020. Ad26.COV2.S was a replication-incompetent adenovirus type 26 vector that expressed a prefusion-stabilized SARS-CoV-2 spike protein derived from the original Wuhan strain. The germline V gene supplies CDR1 KGHDR and CDR2 SFDVKD. Counted from cysteine to phenylalanine, this CDR3 has 12 amino acids. CDR3 DNA is the only sequence kept; it has 36 bases, read in frame from the first base. The trim is 4 bases for V and 2 bases for J, with a gap of 2 bases between the germline ends.

On this clone: This receptor's antigen is unknown. Nothing much larger sits one base from this clone, and base qualities are not available.

The origin of this receptor is a person between 18 and 65 years old who received the Ad26.COV2.S COVID-19 vaccine or a placebo. The rearrangement joined TRBV24-1 to TRBJ1-5; too little of a D gene remains to name it. Sequencing used peripheral blood, obtained in a trial of Ad26.COV2.S vaccine versus placebo. The encoded CDR3 is CATSEGNQPQHF. Here is the DNA: TGTGCCACCAGTGAGGGCAATCAGCCCCAGCATTTT.